This is a list of T cell receptor beta chains from one sample in a study of blood T cell repertoires in COVID-19. This table comes from immunoSEQ multiplex PCR, and its TCRdb copy is limited to in-frame clones, with some not included. This sample has approximately 300,000 clones, with approximately 80% found just once. The specimen was peripheral blood. The receptors here all came from a woman between 50 and 59 years old with active or convalescent COVID-19. The CDR3 runs from the conserved cysteine through the conserved F or W. The order of the fields is J gene, V gene, clone size, D gene, CDR3 protein, CDR3 DNA. The D gene is left open where the match is weak. The size of a clone is reported for some rows only, either as once, few or many, or as a class for expanded clones.

J: TRBJ1-2
V: TRBV5-1
size: -
D: TRBD1
CDR3: CASSSGTDRAYGYTF
DNA: TGCGCCAGCAGCTCTGGAACGGACAGGGCCTATGGCTACACCTTC

J: TRBJ2-3
V: TRBV5-1
size: -
D: -
CDR3: CASSFSGSGDTQYF
DNA: TGCGCCAGCAGCTTTTCGGGATCCGGAGATACGCAGTATTTT

J: TRBJ2-7
V: TRBV5-1
size: few
D: -
CDR3: CASSLDRRGQYF
DNA: TGCGCCAGCAGCTTGGATCGGCGGGGGCAGTACTTC

J: TRBJ2-1
V: TRBV5-1
size: -
D: TRBD2
CDR3: CASSASGSSNEQFF
DNA: TGCGCCAGCAGCGCTAGCGGGAGTTCGAATGAGCAGTTCTTC

J: TRBJ1-4
V: TRBV24-1
size: -
D: -
CDR3: CATSDARVAEKLFF
DNA: TGTGCCACCAGTGATGCCCGGGTTGCCGAAAAACTGTTTTTT

J: TRBJ2-7
V: TRBV12-3/TRBV12-4
size: -
D: -
CDR3: CASSFAQVYEQYF
DNA: TGTGCCAGCAGTTTTGCACAGGTCTACGAGCAGTACTTC

J: TRBJ2-1
V: TRBV11-3
size: -
D: TRBD2
CDR3: CASSLRGSGSYNEQFF
DNA: TGTGCCAGCAGCTTACGGGGTAGCGGGAGTTACAATGAGCAGTTCTTC

J: TRBJ2-1
V: TRBV2
size: few
D: -
CDR3: CASSGTSSSYNEQFF
DNA: TGTGCCAGCAGTGGGACTTCGAGCTCCTACAATGAGCAGTTCTTC

J: TRBJ2-5
V: TRBV27
size: -
D: TRBD2
CDR3: CASSYLVAGGQETQYF
DNA: TGTGCCAGCAGTTATCTTGTAGCGGGAGGCCAAGAGACCCAGTACTTC

J: TRBJ2-7
V: TRBV11-2
size: once
D: -
CDR3: CASSQIWGGQSSYEQYF
DNA: TGTGCCAGCAGCCAAATTTGGGGGGGGCAGTCCTCCTACGAGCAGTACTTC

J: TRBJ1-4
V: TRBV28
size: -
D: TRBD1
CDR3: CASRLDRGNEKLFF
DNA: TGTGCCAGCAGACTCGACAGGGGGAATGAAAAACTGTTTTTT

J: TRBJ2-5
V: TRBV18
size: few
D: -
CDR3: CASSARQAPETQYF
DNA: TGTGCCAGCTCGGCCAGACAGGCCCCAGAGACCCAGTACTTC

J: TRBJ2-2
V: TRBV11-1
size: -
D: TRBD2
CDR3: CASSFAAGDTGELFF
DNA: TGTGCCAGCAGCTTCGCAGCGGGAGACACCGGGGAGCTGTTTTTT

J: TRBJ2-3
V: TRBV9
size: once
D: TRBD2
CDR3: CASSVVGAGVADTQYF
DNA: TGTGCCAGCAGCGTAGTAGGAGCGGGAGTGGCAGATACGCAGTATTTT

J: TRBJ1-1
V: TRBV5-1
size: -
D: -
CDR3: CASSLGGGANTEAFF
DNA: TGCGCCAGCAGCTTGGGGGGAGGGGCGAACACTGAAGCTTTCTTT

J: TRBJ2-2
V: TRBV4-1
size: once
D: TRBD2
CDR3: CASSQLGLAGGPNTGELFF
DNA: TGCGCCAGCAGCCAACTGGGACTAGCGGGAGGACCGAACACCGGGGAGCTGTTTTTT

J: TRBJ2-1
V: TRBV19
size: -
D: TRBD2
CDR3: CASSIGLAGDNEQFF
DNA: TGTGCCAGTAGTATAGGTCTAGCGGGAGACAATGAGCAGTTCTTC

J: TRBJ1-2
V: TRBV4-2
size: -
D: -
CDR3: CASSQWRGLNYGYTF
DNA: TGTGCCAGCAGCCAATGGCGGGGACTCAACTATGGCTACACCTTC

J: TRBJ2-7
V: TRBV7-7
size: -
D: TRBD1
CDR3: CASSPWGGQGTYEQYF
DNA: TGTGCCAGCAGCCCCTGGGGCGGACAGGGGACCTACGAGCAGTACTTC

J: TRBJ1-1
V: TRBV19
size: few
D: -
CDR3: CASSGSGRIKAFF
DNA: TGTGCCAGTAGTGGTTCAGGGAGGATAAAAGCTTTCTTT

J: TRBJ1-2
V: TRBV15
size: few
D: -
CDR3: CATSRAREGGYTF
DNA: TGTGCCACCAGCAGAGCAAGGGAGGGAGGCTACACCTTC

J: TRBJ2-3
V: TRBV6-5
size: -
D: TRBD1
CDR3: CASSYSGTGRTDTQYF
DNA: TGTGCCAGCAGTTACTCTGGGACAGGGCGCACAGATACGCAGTATTTT

J: TRBJ2-3
V: TRBV19
size: -
D: TRBD2
CDR3: CASSIVAAGGGTDTQYF
DNA: TGTGCCAGTAGTATAGTCGCAGCGGGAGGGGGCACAGATACGCAGTATTTT

J: TRBJ2-7
V: TRBV9
size: -
D: -
CDR3: CASSVGAGLNEQYF
DNA: TGTGCCAGCAGCGTAGGAGCAGGGTTGAACGAGCAGTACTTC

J: TRBJ2-7
V: TRBV11-2
size: -
D: TRBD2
CDR3: CASSFMAPSGKNEQYF
DNA: TGTGCCAGCAGCTTTATGGCTCCTAGCGGGAAGAACGAGCAGTACTTC

J: TRBJ1-1
V: TRBV19
size: -
D: TRBD1
CDR3: CASSIESGTAAFF
DNA: TGTGCCAGTAGTATAGAATCCGGGACAGCAGCTTTCTTT

J: TRBJ2-1
V: TRBV21-1
size: once
D: -
CDR3: CASSPGQTPTYNEQFF
DNA: TGTGCCAGCAGTCCGGGACAAACACCTACCTACAATGAGCAGTTCTTC

J: TRBJ2-6
V: TRBV15
size: -
D: -
CDR3: CATSRGGRGGSQANVLTF
DNA: TGTGCCACCAGCAGAGGGGGCAGGGGTGGATCGCAGGCCAACGTCCTGACTTTC

J: TRBJ2-7
V: TRBV18
size: -
D: -
CDR3: CASSPKQDYEQYF
DNA: TGTGCCAGCTCACCAAAACAAGACTACGAGCAGTACTTC

J: TRBJ1-1
V: TRBV2
size: few
D: -
CDR3: CASSGGWGYTEAFF
DNA: TGTGCCAGCAGTGGAGGATGGGGCTATACTGAAGCTTTCTTT

J: TRBJ2-1
V: TRBV20-1
size: -
D: -
CDR3: CSASPGQGGLAGAGYNEQFF
DNA: TGCAGTGCTAGTCCGGGACAGGGTGGGCTAGCGGGAGCCGGCTACAATGAGCAGTTCTTC

J: TRBJ1-4
V: TRBV9
size: -
D: -
CDR3: CASSVFGRGNEKLFF
DNA: TGTGCCAGCAGCGTATTCGGGCGGGGTAATGAAAAACTGTTTTTT

J: TRBJ1-2
V: TRBV5-4
size: -
D: -
CDR3: CASSLGGTPRGDGYTF
DNA: TGTGCCAGCAGCTTGGGCGGGACCCCACGGGGGGATGGCTACACCTTC

J: TRBJ2-1
V: TRBV10-3
size: -
D: TRBD1
CDR3: CAISEGQDYNEQFF
DNA: TGTGCCATCAGTGAAGGACAGGATTACAATGAGCAGTTCTTC

J: TRBJ1-2
V: TRBV6-6
size: -
D: TRBD1
CDR3: CASSYSTGGNGYTF
DNA: TGTGCCAGCAGTTACTCGACAGGGGGCAATGGCTACACCTTC

J: TRBJ2-1
V: TRBV19
size: -
D: TRBD1
CDR3: CASSTLLPLRGSYNEQFF
DNA: TGTGCCAGTAGTACCCTTCTCCCACTCAGGGGGTCCTACAATGAGCAGTTCTTC

J: TRBJ1-1
V: TRBV5-1
size: -
D: TRBD1
CDR3: CASSPTGENTEAFF
DNA: TGCGCCAGCAGCCCCACAGGGGAGAACACTGAAGCTTTCTTT

J: TRBJ2-5
V: TRBV30
size: few
D: -
CDR3: CASDPPAGQETQYF
DNA: TGTGCCTCAGACCCCCCCGCCGGGCAAGAGACCCAGTACTTC

J: TRBJ1-2
V: TRBV9
size: -
D: TRBD1
CDR3: CASSASGTVDGYTF
DNA: TGTGCCAGCAGCGCCTCCGGGACAGTCGATGGCTACACCTTC

J: TRBJ2-7
V: TRBV5-1
size: -
D: -
CDR3: CASSSTSPSSYEQYF
DNA: TGCGCCAGCAGCTCCACTAGCCCTAGCTCCTACGAGCAGTACTTC

J: TRBJ2-7
V: TRBV5-4
size: -
D: TRBD2
CDR3: CASRSSGDSYEQYF
DNA: TGTGCCAGCAGATCTAGCGGGGACTCCTACGAGCAGTACTTC

J: TRBJ2-7
V: TRBV18
size: -
D: -
CDR3: CASSPISGPLRPYEQYF
DNA: TGTGCCAGCTCACCAATTTCAGGGCCTCTAAGACCCTACGAGCAGTACTTC

J: TRBJ1-2
V: TRBV18
size: -
D: TRBD1
CDR3: CASSPLGGQENYGYTF
DNA: TGTGCCAGCTCACCCCTAGGAGGACAGGAGAACTATGGCTACACCTTC

J: TRBJ1-2
V: TRBV4-2
size: -
D: TRBD1
CDR3: CASSQTDRVLRGYTF
DNA: TGTGCCAGCAGCCAAACGGACAGGGTGCTGCGAGGCTACACCTTC

J: TRBJ2-3
V: TRBV4-1
size: -
D: -
CDR3: CASSQESVIASLDTQYF
DNA: TGCGCCAGCAGCCAAGAATCGGTAATAGCCTCACTCGATACGCAGTATTTT

J: TRBJ2-1
V: TRBV3-1/TRBV3-2
size: -
D: TRBD2
CDR3: CASSPSGREQFF
DNA: TGTGCCAGCAGCCCGAGCGGGAGGGAGCAGTTCTTC

J: TRBJ2-2
V: TRBV4-1
size: -
D: TRBD2
CDR3: CASKRILAGAPGELFF
DNA: TGCGCCAGCAAAAGAATCCTAGCGGGAGCCCCCGGGGAGCTGTTTTTT

J: TRBJ1-2
V: TRBV2
size: -
D: TRBD1
CDR3: CAATGGTGGEYGYTF
DNA: TGTGCCGCCACGGGGGGGACAGGGGGCGAATATGGCTACACCTTC

J: TRBJ2-3
V: TRBV9
size: -
D: -
CDR3: CASSARPGAVSSTDTQYF
DNA: TGTGCCAGCAGCGCCCGGCCAGGGGCTGTCTCTAGCACAGATACGCAGTATTTT

J: TRBJ2-2
V: TRBV6-6
size: -
D: -
CDR3: CASSYTFPRNTGELFF
DNA: TGTGCCAGCAGTTACACGTTTCCCAGGAACACCGGGGAGCTGTTTTTT

J: TRBJ2-5
V: TRBV29-1
size: -
D: TRBD2
CDR3: CSAAGGRGTETQYF
DNA: TGCAGCGCCGCGGGGGGGCGGGGTACGGAGACCCAGTACTTC

J: TRBJ2-7
V: TRBV29-1
size: once
D: -
CDR3: CSVDVGELSYEQYF
DNA: TGCAGCGTTGACGTAGGGGAACTTAGCTACGAGCAGTACTTC

J: TRBJ2-7
V: TRBV27
size: -
D: -
CDR3: CASSSKLAQYF
DNA: TGTGCCAGCAGTTCGAAACTAGCGCAGTACTTC

J: TRBJ2-3
V: TRBV6-1
size: -
D: -
CDR3: CASSEAGQGLGTQYF
DNA: TGTGCCAGCAGTGAAGCCGGGCAGGGACTTGGTACGCAGTATTTT

J: TRBJ1-1
V: TRBV7-8
size: -
D: TRBD1
CDR3: CASSTRQGRGSTEAFF
DNA: TGTGCCAGCAGCACTCGACAGGGGCGGGGGAGCACTGAAGCTTTCTTT

J: TRBJ1-2
V: TRBV18
size: -
D: -
CDR3: CASSPEGEGYGYTF
DNA: TGTGCCAGCTCACCAGAAGGGGAGGGGTATGGCTACACCTTC

J: TRBJ1-4
V: TRBV7-9
size: few
D: TRBD1
CDR3: CASISGTGGPNEKLFF
DNA: TGTGCCAGCATTTCCGGGACAGGGGGCCCTAATGAAAAACTGTTTTTT

J: TRBJ1-1
V: TRBV10-3
size: -
D: -
CDR3: CAITMRVNTEAFF
DNA: TGTGCCATCACCATGCGGGTGAACACTGAAGCTTTCTTT

J: TRBJ1-1
V: TRBV19
size: -
D: -
CDR3: CASTRGSVAEAFF
DNA: TGTGCCAGTACGAGGGGGTCAGTCGCTGAAGCTTTCTTT

J: TRBJ1-2
V: TRBV2
size: -
D: TRBD1
CDR3: CASRAQGARGYTF
DNA: TGTGCCAGCAGGGCACAGGGGGCGCGAGGCTACACCTTC